This T cell receptor (beta chain) was sequenced during a study of OX40 agonist ivuxolimab in advanced cancers. Whole-study context: The study gave patients intravenous ivuxolimab at 0.01 to 10 mg/kg every 2 weeks. Males comprised 82.7% of the group, whose mean age was about 60 years (range about 23 to 80). Broader study findings: The average count of expanded clones was higher among CD8+ T cells than among CD4+.

CDR3 length: 14 amino acids. Trimming pared 6 bases from V and 1 base from J, leaving 10 bases between. CDR1 is MNHNY, CDR2 SVGAGI, per germline (reference sequence). At baseline, cycle 4 day 1, and cycle 7 day 1, blood was sampled. The assay was immunoSEQ multiplex PCR, and TCRdb's table has in-frame clones only and misses some. This repertoire shows approximately 65,000 clones, 80% to 90% found once; its top ten account for about 4%. This clone was detected only a few times. The target antigen is unknown. The specimen was CD4+ or CD8+ T cells sorted from blood, collected in a trial of the OX40 agonist ivuxolimab. The clonotype originates from an adult with an advanced solid tumor such as melanoma, head and neck, liver or kidney cancer. V is TRBV6-6 and J is TRBJ1-5; no clear D. In DNA, the CDR3 is TGTGCCAGCAGCCGAACCGACAGCAATCAGCCCCAGCATTTT. It specifies CASSRTDSNQPQHF.